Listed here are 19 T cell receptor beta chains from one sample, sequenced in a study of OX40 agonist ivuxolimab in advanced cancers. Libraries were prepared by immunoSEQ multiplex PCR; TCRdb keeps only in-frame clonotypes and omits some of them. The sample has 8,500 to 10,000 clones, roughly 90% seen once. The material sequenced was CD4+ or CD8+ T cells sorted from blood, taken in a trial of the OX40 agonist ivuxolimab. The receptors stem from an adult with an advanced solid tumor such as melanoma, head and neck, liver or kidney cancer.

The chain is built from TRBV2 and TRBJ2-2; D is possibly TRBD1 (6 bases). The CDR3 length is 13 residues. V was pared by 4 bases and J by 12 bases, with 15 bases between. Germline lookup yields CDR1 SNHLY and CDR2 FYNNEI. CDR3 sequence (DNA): TGTGCCAGCAGTGTGGACAGACAAACAAAGCTGTTTTTT. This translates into CASSVDRQTKLFF.

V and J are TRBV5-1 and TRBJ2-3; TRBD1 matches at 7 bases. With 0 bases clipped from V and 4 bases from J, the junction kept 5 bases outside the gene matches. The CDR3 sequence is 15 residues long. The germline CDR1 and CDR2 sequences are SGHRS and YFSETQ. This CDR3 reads CASSLEGAPSDTQYF. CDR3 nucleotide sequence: TGCGCCAGCAGCTTGGAGGGGGCGCCTTCAGATACGCAGTATTTT.

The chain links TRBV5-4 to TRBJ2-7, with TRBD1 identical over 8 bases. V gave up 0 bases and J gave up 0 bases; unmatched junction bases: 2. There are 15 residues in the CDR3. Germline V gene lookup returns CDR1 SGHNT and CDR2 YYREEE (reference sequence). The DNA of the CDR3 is TGTGCCAGCAGCTTGGACAGGGGGGACTCCTACGAGCAGTACTTC. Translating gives CASSLDRGDSYEQYF.

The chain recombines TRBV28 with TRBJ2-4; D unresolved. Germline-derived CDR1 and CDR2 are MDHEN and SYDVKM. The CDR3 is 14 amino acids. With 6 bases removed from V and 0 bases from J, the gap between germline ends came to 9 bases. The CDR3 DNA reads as TGTGCCAGCAGACCTAGTTTAGCCAAAAACATTCAGTACTTC. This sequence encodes CASRPSLAKNIQYF.

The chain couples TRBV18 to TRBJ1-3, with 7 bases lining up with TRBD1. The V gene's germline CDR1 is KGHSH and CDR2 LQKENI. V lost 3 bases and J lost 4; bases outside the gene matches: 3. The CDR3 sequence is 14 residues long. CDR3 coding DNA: TGTGCCAGCTCACCGGAGACAGGGGGAAACACCATATATTTT. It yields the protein CASSPETGGNTIYF.

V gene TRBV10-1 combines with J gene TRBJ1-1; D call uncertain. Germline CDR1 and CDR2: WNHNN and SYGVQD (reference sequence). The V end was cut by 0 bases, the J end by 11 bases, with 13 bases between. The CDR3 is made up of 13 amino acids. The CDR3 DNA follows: TGCGCCAGCAGTGAGTCAGGCGGGCCATTGGCTTTCTTT. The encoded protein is CASSESGGPLAFF.

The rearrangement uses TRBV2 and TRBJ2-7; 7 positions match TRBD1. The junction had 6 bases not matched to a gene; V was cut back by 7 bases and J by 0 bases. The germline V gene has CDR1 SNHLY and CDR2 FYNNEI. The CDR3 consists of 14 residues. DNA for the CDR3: TGTGCCAGCAAGCTGGACAGGAGCTCCTACGAGCAGTACTTC. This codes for CASKLDRSSYEQYF.

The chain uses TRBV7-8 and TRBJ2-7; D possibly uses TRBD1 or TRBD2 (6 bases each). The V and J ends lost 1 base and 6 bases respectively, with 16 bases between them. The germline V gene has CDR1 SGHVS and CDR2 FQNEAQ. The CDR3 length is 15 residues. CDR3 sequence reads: CASSLGFRGVGEQYF. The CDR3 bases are TGTGCCAGCAGCTTAGGTTTTAGGGGGGTCGGCGAGCAGTACTTC.

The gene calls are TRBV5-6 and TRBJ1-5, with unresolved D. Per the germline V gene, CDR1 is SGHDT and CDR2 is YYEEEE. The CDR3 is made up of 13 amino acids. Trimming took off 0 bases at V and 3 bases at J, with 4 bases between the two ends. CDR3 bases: TGTGCCAGCAGCTTGGGTCACAATCAGCCCCAGCATTTT. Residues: CASSLGHNQPQHF.

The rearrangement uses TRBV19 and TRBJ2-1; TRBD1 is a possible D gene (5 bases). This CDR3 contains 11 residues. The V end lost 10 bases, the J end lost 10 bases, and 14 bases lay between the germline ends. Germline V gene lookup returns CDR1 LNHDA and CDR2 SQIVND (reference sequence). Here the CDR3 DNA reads TGTGCCACCCGGGTCCGGACAGAGCAGTTCTTC. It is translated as CATRVRTEQFF.

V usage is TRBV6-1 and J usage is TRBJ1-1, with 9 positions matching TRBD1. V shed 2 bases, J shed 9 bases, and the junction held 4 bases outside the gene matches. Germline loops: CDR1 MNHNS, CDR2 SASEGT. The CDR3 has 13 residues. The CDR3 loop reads CASSETQGAKAFF. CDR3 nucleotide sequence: TGTGCCAGCAGTGAAACACAGGGGGCGAAAGCTTTCTTT.

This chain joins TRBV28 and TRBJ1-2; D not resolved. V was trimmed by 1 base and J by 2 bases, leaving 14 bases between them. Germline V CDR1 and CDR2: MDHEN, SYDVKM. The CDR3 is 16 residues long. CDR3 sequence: CASSLSGLEGNYGYTF. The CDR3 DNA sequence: TGTGCCAGCAGTTTATCCGGCCTGGAGGGAAACTATGGCTACACCTTC.

The CDR3 here is CASSQTGGSNQPQHF. The CDR3 DNA reads TGTGCCAGCAGCCAGACAGGGGGCAGCAATCAGCCCCAGCATTTT. The genes are TRBV6-9 and TRBJ1-5, with 10 bases lining up with TRBD1. CDR3 size: 15 residues. Germline lookup yields CDR1 MNHGY and CDR2 SVAAGI. V shed 6 bases and J 1 base; nucleotides not matched to a gene: 3.

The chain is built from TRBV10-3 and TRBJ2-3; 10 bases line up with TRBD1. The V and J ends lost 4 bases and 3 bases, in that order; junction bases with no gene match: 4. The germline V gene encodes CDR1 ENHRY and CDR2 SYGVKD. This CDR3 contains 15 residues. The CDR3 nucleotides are TGTGCCATCAGTGCCGGACAGGGGGGTACAGATACGCAGTATTTT. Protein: CAISAGQGGTDTQYF.

Here the CDR3 reads CASSHGTGVANTGELFF. CDR3 sequence (DNA): TGTGCCAGCAGCCACGGGACAGGAGTCGCGAACACCGGGGAGCTGTTTTTT. The rearrangement links TRBV11-1 to TRBJ2-2; 8 bases agree with TRBD1. This CDR3 has 17 amino acids. From germline, CDR1 is SGHAT and CDR2 FQDESV (reference sequence). J was trimmed by 0 bases and V by 5 bases; bases with no gene match: 8.

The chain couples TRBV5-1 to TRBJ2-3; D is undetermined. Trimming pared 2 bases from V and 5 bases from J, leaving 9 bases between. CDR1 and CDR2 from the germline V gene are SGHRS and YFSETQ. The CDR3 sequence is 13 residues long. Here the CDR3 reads CASSLTPGDTQYF. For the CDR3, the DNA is TGCGCCAGCAGCTTAACGCCCGGAGATACGCAGTATTTT.

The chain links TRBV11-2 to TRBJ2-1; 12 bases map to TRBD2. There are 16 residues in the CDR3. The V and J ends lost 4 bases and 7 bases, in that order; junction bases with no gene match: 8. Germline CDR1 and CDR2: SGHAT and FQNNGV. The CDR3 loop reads CASSYQTSGRQNEQFF. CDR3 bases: TGTGCCAGCAGCTACCAGACTAGCGGGAGACAGAATGAGCAGTTCTTC. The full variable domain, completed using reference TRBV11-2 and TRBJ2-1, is EAGVAQSPRYKIIEKRQSVAFWCNPISGHATLYWYQQILGQGPKLLIQFQNNGVVDDSQLPKDRFSAERLKGVDSTLKIQPAKLEDSAVYLCASSYQTSGRQNEQFFGPGTRLTVL.

The CDR3 region has the DNA TGTGCCACCAGCAGAGATAAAGGGGCGAACACTGAAGCTTTCTTT. Its protein product is CATSRDKGANTEAFF. The genes are TRBV15 and TRBJ1-1, with D possibly TRBD1 on 5 matching bases. V dropped 0 bases and J dropped 1 base, with 9 bases sitting between them. The CDR3 covers 15 residues. Germline loops: CDR1 LNHNV, CDR2 YYDKDF (reference sequence).

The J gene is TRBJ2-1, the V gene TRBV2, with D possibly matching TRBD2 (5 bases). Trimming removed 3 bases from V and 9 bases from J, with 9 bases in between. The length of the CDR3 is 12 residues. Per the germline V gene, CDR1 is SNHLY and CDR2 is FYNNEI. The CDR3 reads CASSDPRGEQFF. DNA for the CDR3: TGTGCCAGCAGTGACCCCCGGGGTGAGCAGTTCTTC.